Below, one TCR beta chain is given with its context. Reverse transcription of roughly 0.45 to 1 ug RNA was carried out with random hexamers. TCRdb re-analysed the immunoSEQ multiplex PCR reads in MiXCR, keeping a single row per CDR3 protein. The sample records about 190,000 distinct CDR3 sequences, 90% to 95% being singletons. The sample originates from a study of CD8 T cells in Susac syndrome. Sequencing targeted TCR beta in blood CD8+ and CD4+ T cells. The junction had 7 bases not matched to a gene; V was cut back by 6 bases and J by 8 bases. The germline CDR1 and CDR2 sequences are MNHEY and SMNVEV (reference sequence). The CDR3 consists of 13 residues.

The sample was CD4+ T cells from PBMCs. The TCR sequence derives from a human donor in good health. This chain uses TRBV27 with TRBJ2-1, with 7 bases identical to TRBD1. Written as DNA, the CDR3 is TGTGCCAGCAGCCCACTACAGGGGTATGAGCAGTTCTTC. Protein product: CASSPLQGYEQFF.